Sequencing of this T cell receptor (beta chain) was carried out in a study of CD8 T cells in ankylosing spondylitis. The CDR3 spans 15 residues. J lost 5 bases, V lost 4 bases, and 5 bases had no gene match. Germline CDR1 is SGDLS and CDR2 is YYNGEE. This clonotype was detected ten times or more. The antigen remains unidentified. The study's findings and limits: For ankylosing spondylitis blood, a TCR beta motif of seven to nine highly homologous variants appeared characteristic.

TCRdb itself ran the 5' RACE reads through MiXCR, one entry per CDR3 protein. The repertoire includes about 39,000 distinct CDR3 sequences, less than 4% of them detected once, and 2.5% to 3% sits in the top ten. Sequencing input: blood, either unsorted or a sorted T cell fraction (not recorded which). The chain combines TRBV9 with TRBJ2-1; 11 bases line up with TRBD2. This receptor was taken from a male donor with ankylosing spondylitis or in good health (not recorded which). The CDR3 is CASSRLAGTNNEQFF. The CDR3, as DNA: TGTGCCAGCAGCCGACTAGCGGGGACCAACAATGAGCAGTTCTTC.